This T cell receptor (beta chain) was captured in a study of breast tumors, draining lymph nodes, adjacent tissues. TCRdb re-analysed the multiplex PCR reads in MiXCR, keeping a single row per CDR3 protein. The table includes under 150,000 distinct CDR3 sequences, around 20% detected once. Axillary draining lymph nodes of breast cancer patients supplied the node samples. Comment on this clonotype: Its antigen is not known.

Overall study results and limits: Luminal-like breast cancer showed significantly higher tumor–nontumor repertoire similarity than basal-like. Tumors had less TCR diversity than lymph nodes, more than nontumor tissue. The lymph node origin of tumor T cells was framed as consistent with a hypothesis, not demonstrated. Findings are consistent with lymph node origin and intratumoral expansion of most tumor T cells.

The sample was axillary lymph node tissue. The TCR comes from a female donor with breast cancer. Some clones in this sample may be carry-over from other donors' samples.

The CDR3 is CSAQKSSGTPDTQYF. The CDR3 nucleotides read TGCAGTGCCCAGAAGTCTAGCGGGACCCCAGATACGCAGTATTTT. This sequence joins TRBV20-1 and TRBJ2-3; 9 nucleotides match TRBD2. There are 15 residues in the CDR3. CDR1 and CDR2 (germline): DFQATT, SNEGSKA (reference sequence). With 6 bases clipped from V and 4 bases from J, the junction kept 11 bases outside the gene matches.